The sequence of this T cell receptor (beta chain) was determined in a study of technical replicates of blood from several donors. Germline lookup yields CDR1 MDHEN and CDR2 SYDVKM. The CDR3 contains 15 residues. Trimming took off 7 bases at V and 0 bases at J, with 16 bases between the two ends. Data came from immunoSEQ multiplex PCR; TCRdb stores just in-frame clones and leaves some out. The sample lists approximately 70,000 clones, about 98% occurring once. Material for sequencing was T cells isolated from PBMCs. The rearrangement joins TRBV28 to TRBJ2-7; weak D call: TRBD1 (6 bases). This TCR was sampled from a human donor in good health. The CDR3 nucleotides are TGTGCCAGCACCGACGGGACACTAAGCTCCTACGAGCAGTACTTC. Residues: CASTDGTLSSYEQYF.